One and the same sample provided the 15 T cell receptor beta chains below, sequenced in a study of Graves' ophthalmopathy and Graves' hyperthyroidism. RNA transcripts were the source from which TCR beta CDR3 regions were amplified. In the first round, RT-PCR was carried out with HTBI primers, and a multiplex PCR formed the second round. TCRdb fed the multiplex PCR reads into MiXCR, producing one record per CDR3 protein. This sample has roughly 400,000 distinct CDR3 sequences, with roughly 15% found just once. Sequences were obtained from peripheral blood. These receptors came from an adult woman with stable Graves' hyperthyroidism.

This clonotype was seen repeatedly, ten times or more. V and J are TRBV7-6 and TRBJ2-7; no reliable D call. Trimming cost V 5 bases and J 1 base, with 9 bases left between them. This CDR3 has 13 residues. CDR1 and CDR2 from the germline V gene are SGHVS and FNYEAQ. DNA for the CDR3: TGTGCCAGCAGCCCCTTAGAGTCCTACGAGCAGTACTTC. Residues: CASSPLESYEQYF.

This clonotype appeared many times. The rearrangement joins TRBV24-1 to TRBJ1-5; no definite D call. This CDR3 has 14 residues. The germline V gene has CDR1 KGHDR and CDR2 SFDVKD. The V end lost 4 bases, the J end lost 6 bases, and 12 bases lay between the germline ends. CDR3: CATSESDAFQPQHF. The CDR3 DNA sequence: TGTGCCACCAGTGAGTCGGACGCGTTTCAGCCCCAGCATTTT.

At least ten counts were recorded for this clonotype. The rearrangement uses TRBV5-1 and TRBJ2-1; D perhaps matches TRBD2 (5 bases). Germline V gives CDR1 SGHRS, CDR2 YFSETQ. The CDR3 spans 15 residues. Trimming removed 0 bases at V and 8 bases at J, with 15 bases between. As DNA, the CDR3 is TGCGCCAGCAGCTTGGGTGCGGGCGTGGGATATGAGCAGTTCTTC. Its translation is CASSLGAGVGYEQFF. Complete variable domain (other parts from reference TRBV5-1 and TRBJ2-1): KAGVTQTPRYLIKTRGQQVTLSCSPISGHRSVSWYQQTPGQGLQFLFEYFSETQRNKGNFPGRFSGRQFSNSRSEMNVSTLELGDSALYLCASSLGAGVGYEQFFGPGTRLTVL.

This clonotype has just a few counts. The junction departs from the called germline gene at one end, perhaps through a read error. The V gene is TRBV28, the J gene TRBJ2-2; 8 bases match TRBD1. Germline loops: CDR1 MDHEN, CDR2 SYDVKM. The CDR3 is 15 amino acids. The CDR3 is CASGGAGGMTGELCF. CDR3 DNA: TGTGCCAGCGGAGGGGCAGGGGGCATGACCGGGGAGCTGTGTTTT.

The chain combines TRBV10-3 with TRBJ2-2, with D perhaps TRBD2 (5 bases). The CDR3 sequence is 15 residues long. V lost 8 bases and J 4 bases, leaving 17 bases between the germline ends. Germline values: CDR1 ENHRY, CDR2 SYGVKD. CDR3 nucleotide sequence: TGTGCCATCGGGGTTGGGAGACCAGGCACCGGGGAGCTGTTTTTT. It codes for CAIGVGRPGTGELFF.

At least ten counts were recorded for this clonotype. The chain links TRBV7-9 to TRBJ2-5; 8 nucleotides line up with TRBD1. Germline-derived CDR1 and CDR2 are SEHNR and FQNEAQ (reference sequence). CDR3 length equals 13 residues. V trimming: 5 bases; J trimming: 5 bases; junction bases outside the gene matches: 4. The CDR3 spells CASSQGQAETQYF. CDR3 coding DNA: TGTGCCAGCAGCCAGGGACAGGCGGAGACCCAGTACTTC.

This clonotype has a count of ten or more. V is TRBV5-6 and J is TRBJ2-7; perhaps TRBD2 as D (6 bases). V lost 3 bases, J lost 5 bases, and 21 bases lay in between. The length of the CDR3 is 16 residues. Germline V gene sequence: CDR1 SGHDT, CDR2 YYEEEE. The CDR3 DNA reads TGTGCCAGCAGCTATCGACTAGATCCCGCTATCGACGAGCAGTACTTC. Amino acids: CASSYRLDPAIDEQYF.

This clonotype was detected ten times or more. The chain joins TRBV20-1 to TRBJ2-7; TRBD2 matches at 11 bases. Unmatched junction bases numbered 7, after V lost 0 bases and J lost 3 bases. The V gene's germline CDR1 is DFQATT and CDR2 SNEGSKA (reference sequence). The CDR3 spans 16 residues. This CDR3 is CSARDGLAGFLYEQYF. In DNA, the CDR3 is TGCAGTGCTAGAGACGGACTAGCGGGTTTCCTCTACGAGCAGTACTTC.

This clonotype was detected only once. The chain couples TRBV20-1 to TRBJ1-3; no clear D gene. The V gene's germline CDR1 is DFQATT and CDR2 SNEGSKA (reference sequence). The CDR3 extends over 14 amino acids. V lost 3 bases and J lost 0, with 9 bases in between. The CDR3 sequence is CSARARGSGNTIYF. For the CDR3, the DNA is TGCAGTGCTAGGGCCCGGGGCTCTGGAAACACCATATATTTT.

A few counts support this clonotype. The rearrangement uses TRBV7-8 and TRBJ1-2; TRBD1 agrees at 8 bases. From germline, CDR1 is SGHVS and CDR2 FQNEAQ. Losses at the gene ends were 4 bases for V and 7 bases for J; bases not matched to a gene: 17. The CDR3 has 17 amino acids. The CDR3: CASSSQALPQGAVGYTF. In DNA, the CDR3 is TGTGCCAGCAGCTCCCAAGCCCTACCCCAGGGGGCGGTTGGCTACACCTTC.

A remark on this clonotype: A much larger clone lies one base from this, so it may be a read error. Given the absence of the conserved phenylalanine or tryptophan at the CDR3 end, a read error is likely. The chain couples TRBV28 to TRBJ1-5; D gene uncertain. The CDR3 contains 9 residues. CDR1 and CDR2 from the germline V gene are MDHEN and SYDVKM. Between the trimmed V and J ends, which lost 11 bases and 7 bases, there was a span of 6 bases. The CDR3 sequence: CAAGQPQHL. The CDR3 DNA sequence: TGTGCCGCTGGGCAGCCCCAGCATTTG.

This clonotype was found many times. This chain joins TRBV6-4 and TRBJ1-5; D is possibly TRBD1 (5 bases). CDR1 and CDR2 from the germline V gene are MRHNA and SNTAGT. This CDR3 has 17 residues. Trimming left V 6 bases short and J 1 base short, with 19 bases between. CDR3 protein: CASSLRLPGPSNQPQHF. CDR3 nucleotide sequence: TGTGCCAGCAGCCTACGGCTTCCGGGGCCCAGCAATCAGCCCCAGCATTTT.

This clonotype was seen ten or more times. V gene TRBV15 combines with J gene TRBJ2-2; no clear D. Germline V lookup: CDR1 LNHNV, CDR2 YYDKDF (reference sequence). V was trimmed by 0 bases and J by 1 base, leaving 9 bases between them. The CDR3 consists of 16 residues. CDR3 in amino acids: CATSRDGALNTGELFF. The CDR3 nucleotides are TGTGCCACCAGCAGAGATGGTGCCCTGAACACCGGGGAGCTGTTTTTT.

This clonotype was observed many times. The chain has TRBV27 and TRBJ1-2; TRBD1 matches at 8 bases. The ends lost 6 bases at V and 7 bases at J; junction bases unmatched: 13. Germline values: CDR1 MNHEY, CDR2 SMNVEV (reference sequence). The CDR3 extends over 15 amino acids. CDR3: CASRKPGQDLAGYTF. DNA for the CDR3: TGTGCCAGCAGGAAACCGGGACAGGATTTAGCTGGCTACACCTTC.

This clonotype was seen repeatedly, ten times or more. The chain combines TRBV7-6 with TRBJ2-7; TRBD1 matches 7 bases. Germline lookup yields CDR1 SGHVS and CDR2 FNYEAQ. With 1 base clipped from V and 2 bases from J, the junction kept 8 bases outside the gene matches. This CDR3 spans 16 amino acids. CDR3 residues: CASSLGVQGRAYEQYF. CDR3 in DNA: TGTGCCAGCAGCTTAGGGGTACAGGGGCGAGCCTACGAGCAGTACTTC.